One and the same sample provided the 21 T cell receptor beta chains below, sequenced in a study of blood T cells in healthy people across ages. For the second PCR, which ran for roughly 7 to 11 cycles, a sample-barcoded 5' primer and a J-beta primer mix were used. Each CDR3 protein gets one entry after TCRdb re-called the 5' RACE reads with MiXCR. Counted here are 650,000 to 800,000 distinct CDR3 sequences, approximately 44% occurring once; the ten biggest clones make up under 20%. Sequenced sample: blood. The receptors originated from a man aged 60 to 75 in good health.

This chain joins TRBV5-1 and TRBJ1-2; tentatively, D is TRBD1 (6 bases). V lost 4 bases, J lost 6 bases, and 22 bases lay in between. The CDR3 has 16 residues. The germline CDR1 and CDR2 sequences are SGHRS and YFSETQ. The CDR3 loop reads CASSPGGGRVPNGYTF. The CDR3 nucleotides are TGCGCCAGCAGCCCCGGGGGGGGCAGGGTTCCTAATGGCTACACCTTC.

V is TRBV20-1 and J is TRBJ2-5; 8 nucleotides agree with TRBD2. Germline CDR1 reads DFQATT; CDR2 reads SNEGSKA (reference sequence). CDR3 length: 16 residues. The CDR3: CSTRGGLPHSTETQYF. Written as DNA, the CDR3 is TGCAGCACCCGGGGGGGCCTTCCTCATTCGACCGAGACCCAGTACTTC.

This clonotype has just a few counts. This rearrangement joins TRBV2 to TRBJ2-3; 7 bases line up with TRBD2. CDR1 is SNHLY, CDR2 FYNNEI, per germline. The V and J ends lost 1 base and 3 bases, in that order; junction bases with no gene match: 7. The CDR3 extends over 16 amino acids. The CDR3 here is CASSEVPGGPTDTQYF. CDR3 DNA: TGTGCCAGCAGTGAAGTTCCGGGGGGTCCAACAGATACGCAGTATTTT.

The gene calls are TRBV12-3 or TRBV12-4 and TRBJ2-3; no clear D gene. The CDR3 has 12 residues. Between the trimmed V and J ends, which lost 1 base and 7 bases, there was a span of 6 bases. CDR3 sequence reads: CASSLGFYTQYF. The CDR3, as DNA: TGTGCCAGCAGTTTAGGGTTCTATACGCAGTATTTT.

The rearrangement joins TRBV28 to TRBJ2-7, with 15 bases lining up with TRBD2. Germline CDR1 reads MDHEN; CDR2 reads SYDVKM. The CDR3 totals 18 residues. Trimming took 4 bases from V and 5 from J; bases not matched to a gene: 12. The DNA for the CDR3 is TGTGCCAGCAGTTCCCGGACTAGCGGGGGGGCAGTATACCACGAGCAGTACTTC. Encoded protein: CASSSRTSGGAVYHEQYF.

V and J are TRBV27 and TRBJ2-1, with D tentatively TRBD2 (5 bases). The ends were cut back, 4 bases at V and 3 bases at J, with 13 bases in the middle. Germline V gene lookup returns CDR1 MNHEY and CDR2 SMNVEV (reference sequence). CDR3 length: 15 amino acids. CDR3 loop: CASSSPSGLYNEQFF. In DNA, the CDR3 is TGTGCCAGCAGTTCCCCCAGCGGACTCTACAATGAGCAGTTCTTC.

The chain employs TRBV5-1 and TRBJ1-2; no definite D call. Per the germline V gene, CDR1 is SGHRS and CDR2 is YFSETQ. Trimming removed 0 bases at V and 6 bases at J, with 9 bases between. The length of the CDR3 is 13 residues. The CDR3 loop is CASSLDPKDGYTF. The CDR3 DNA is TGCGCCAGCAGCTTGGACCCAAAGGATGGCTACACCTTC.

The rearrangement joins TRBV24-1 to TRBJ2-1; D is undetermined. V was shortened by 11 bases and J by 6 bases, with 13 bases between the two germline ends. This CDR3 is built from 12 residues. Germline V lookup: CDR1 KGHDR, CDR2 SFDVKD. CDR3 in amino acids: CAMPGTPNEQFF. Here the CDR3 DNA reads TGTGCCATGCCTGGCACCCCCAATGAGCAGTTCTTC.

The chain carries TRBV27 and TRBJ1-2; D gene uncertain. V shed 2 bases and J shed 3 bases, with 13 bases lying between them. Germline V CDR1 and CDR2: MNHEY, SMNVEV (reference sequence). The CDR3 is 15 residues long. The CDR3 DNA follows: TGTGCCAGCAGTTTAGCGGGGTTGAGCCACTATGGCTACACCTTC. Amino acid sequence: CASSLAGLSHYGYTF.

This clonotype turned up a few times. The rearrangement uses TRBV20-1 and TRBJ2-2; the D gene could be TRBD1 or TRBD2 (5 bases each). This CDR3 spans 12 amino acids. The germline V and J ends were trimmed by 8 bases and 7 bases, with 14 bases remaining between them. Germline V CDR1 and CDR2: DFQATT, SNEGSKA (reference sequence). CDR3 sequence reads: CSCRGANGELFF. CDR3 DNA: TGCAGTTGCAGAGGGGCCAACGGGGAGCTGTTTTTT.

CDR3 nucleotide sequence: TGCAGTGCTAGAGGTAGGGCTAGCGGGGAACCCGTCGATGAGCAGTACTTC. Its translation: CSARGRASGEPVDEQYF. This chain joins TRBV20-1 and TRBJ2-5; 9 bases match TRBD2. This CDR3 region has 17 residues. The V gene end was trimmed by 1 base and the J gene end by 11 bases; junction bases not matched to a gene: 20. Germline V gene lookup returns CDR1 DFQATT and CDR2 SNEGSKA (reference sequence).

This rearrangement joins TRBV9 to TRBJ2-7; the D is unclear. Near its end, the DNA agrees better with TRBJ2-5, so the J call may be wrong. Germline V gene lookup returns CDR1 SGDLS and CDR2 YYNGEE. The CDR3 runs to 14 residues. CDR3 bases: TGTGCCAGCAGCCCTCCTGGCGTCACAGAGACCCAGTACTTC. This sequence encodes CASSPPGVTETQYF.

This clonotype was seen at least ten times. This chain connects TRBV20-1 to TRBJ2-4; the D is unclear. The ends were cut back, 0 bases at V and 9 bases at J, with 12 bases in the middle. Per the germline V gene, CDR1 is DFQATT and CDR2 is SNEGSKA (reference sequence). The CDR3 is made up of 13 amino acids. The CDR3 DNA reads as TGCAGTGCTAGAGATGGACCGGCAGGCATTCAGTACTTC. This translates into CSARDGPAGIQYF.

There are a few counts of this clonotype. This chain uses TRBV7-9 with TRBJ1-2; TRBD1 aligns across 9 bases. CDR1 is SEHNR and CDR2 is FQNEAQ in the germline V gene (reference sequence). Trimming took 4 bases from V and 4 from J; bases not matched to a gene: 4. This CDR3 region has 14 residues. CDR3 amino acids: CASSSQGAAYGYTF. The CDR3 bases are TGTGCCAGCAGCTCACAGGGGGCGGCCTATGGCTACACCTTC.

This chain uses TRBV7-6 with TRBJ2-1; 13 bases agree with TRBD2. In germline, CDR1 is SGHVS, CDR2 FNYEAQ. This CDR3 region has 14 residues. The J segment lost 12 bases and the V segment lost 4 bases, leaving 6 bases of the junction unmatched. The CDR3 DNA reads as TGTGCCAGCAGCTCTTCCGGGACTAGCGGGGTGCAGTTCTTC. It translates to CASSSSGTSGVQFF. The entire variable domain, with the rest obtained from reference TRBV7-6 and TRBJ2-1, is as follows: GAGVSQSPRYKVTKRGQDVALRCDPISGHVSLYWYRQALGQGPEFLTYFNYEAQQDKSGLPNDRFSAERPEGSISTLTIQRTEQRDSAMYRCASSSSGTSGVQFFGPGTRLTVL.

The chain recombines TRBV29-1 with TRBJ2-6; the D gene could be TRBD1 or TRBD2 (5 bases each). The CDR3 sequence is 14 residues long. Germline assignment: CDR1 SQVTM and CDR2 ANQGSEA. V shed 7 bases and J shed 4 bases, with 14 bases lying between them. CDR3 nucleotides: TGCAGCGCCGCCTTGGGGACGGGGGCCAACGTCCTGACTTTC. Translation gives CSAALGTGANVLTF.

V is TRBV24-1 and J is TRBJ1-4; TRBD1 matches 9 bases. J gave up 0 bases and V 4 bases, and 8 bases lay outside the gene matches. Germline CDR1 reads KGHDR; CDR2 reads SFDVKD. CDR3 length equals 18 residues. CDR3 amino acids: CATSEGQGPVATNEKLFF. The CDR3 coding sequence is TGTGCCACCAGTGAAGGACAGGGGCCCGTTGCAACTAATGAAAAACTGTTTTTT.

In DNA, the CDR3 is TGTGCCTGGGGATCCGGGACAAGGGGTGAAAAACTGTTTTTT. Its translation: CAWGSGTRGEKLFF. The gene calls are TRBV30 and TRBJ1-4; possible D gene TRBD1, 6 bases. Germline V lookup: CDR1 GTSNPN, CDR2 SVGIG (reference sequence). This CDR3 is 14 amino acids long. V lost 5 bases to trimming and J lost 7 bases, with 17 bases between them.

This clonotype was seen only a few times. The genes are TRBV20-1 and TRBJ2-7; the match to TRBD1 covers 7 bases. From germline, CDR1 is DFQATT and CDR2 SNEGSKA (reference sequence). J was trimmed by 4 bases and V by 3 bases; bases with no gene match: 6. The CDR3 is made up of 13 amino acids. The CDR3 loop reads CSASGQAVYEQYF. CDR3 DNA sequence: TGCAGTGCTAGCGGACAGGCGGTGTACGAGCAGTACTTC.

The chain carries TRBV28 and TRBJ1-2; D call uncertain. This CDR3 has 13 residues. Between the trimmed V and J ends, which lost 3 bases and 6 bases, there was a span of 11 bases. CDR1 and CDR2 (germline): MDHEN, SYDVKM. Here the CDR3 reads CASSLGYGDGYTF. The CDR3 nucleotides read TGTGCCAGCAGTTTGGGTTATGGAGATGGCTACACCTTC.

This clonotype has a handful of counts. The rearrangement joins TRBV3-1 to TRBJ1-2; weak D call: TRBD1 (6 bases). The germline V gene encodes CDR1 LGHDT and CDR2 YNNKEL (reference sequence). The ends were cut back, 4 bases at V and 2 bases at J, with 14 bases in the middle. The CDR3 is 15 amino acids. As DNA, the CDR3 is TGTGCCAGCAGCCCAGCCACAGGGCCGAACTATGGCTACACCTTC. Residues: CASSPATGPNYGYTF. Looking up the rest from reference TRBV3-1 and TRBJ1-2 gives the full variable domain: DTAVSQTPKYLVTQMGNDKSIKCEQNLGHDTMYWYKQDSKKFLKIMFSYNNKELIINETVPNRFSPKSPDKAHLNLHINSLELGDSAVYFCASSPATGPNYGYTFGSGTRLTVV.